This T cell receptor beta chain was captured in a study of blood T cell repertoires in COVID-19. Background on the study: Some COVID-19 samples were acute and others convalescent; all came from the United States, Italy and Spain.

The junction had 6 bases not matched to a gene; V was cut back by 5 bases and J by 3 bases. This CDR3 spans 15 amino acids. The V gene's germline CDR1 is SGHAT and CDR2 FQNNGV. In assigning cohorts, the study relied on participant-reported clinical history. Measured with immunoSEQ multiplex PCR; TCRdb has only the in-frame clones, and not every one. The table includes 150,000 or so clones, 75% to 80% detected once. The rearrangement uses TRBV11-2 and TRBJ1-2; 10 nucleotides align to TRBD1. Sequenced sample: PBMCs or T cells enriched from blood (not recorded which). The TCR comes from a woman in her forties or fifties who had recovered from COVID-19. This CDR3 reads CASSQRDRGYYGYTF. CDR3 nucleotides: TGTGCCAGCAGCCAACGGGACAGGGGATACTATGGCTACACCTTC.